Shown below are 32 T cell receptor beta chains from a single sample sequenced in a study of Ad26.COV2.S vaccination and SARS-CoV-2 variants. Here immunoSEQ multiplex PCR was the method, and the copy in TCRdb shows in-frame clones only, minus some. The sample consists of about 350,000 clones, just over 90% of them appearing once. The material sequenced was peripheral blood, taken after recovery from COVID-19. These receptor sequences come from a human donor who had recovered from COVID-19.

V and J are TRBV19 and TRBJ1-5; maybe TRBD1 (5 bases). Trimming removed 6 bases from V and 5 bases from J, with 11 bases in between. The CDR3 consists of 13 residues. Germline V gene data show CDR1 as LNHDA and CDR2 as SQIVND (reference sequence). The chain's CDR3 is CASRDKVHQPQHF. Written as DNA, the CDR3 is TGTGCCAGTAGGGACAAAGTTCATCAGCCCCAGCATTTT.

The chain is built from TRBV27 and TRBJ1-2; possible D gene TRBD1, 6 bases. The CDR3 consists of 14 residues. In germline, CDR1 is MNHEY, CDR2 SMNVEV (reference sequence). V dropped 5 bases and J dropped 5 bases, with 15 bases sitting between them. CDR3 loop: CASSTKDSIYGYTF. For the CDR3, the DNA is TGTGCCAGCAGTACTAAGGACAGCATATATGGCTACACCTTC.

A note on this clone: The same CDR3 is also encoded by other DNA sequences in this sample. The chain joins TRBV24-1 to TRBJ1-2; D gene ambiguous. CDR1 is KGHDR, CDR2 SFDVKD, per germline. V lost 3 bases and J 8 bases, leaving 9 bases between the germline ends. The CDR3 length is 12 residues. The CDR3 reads CATSDPGYGYTF. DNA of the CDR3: TGTGCCACCAGTGATCCGGGGTACGGCTACACCTTC.

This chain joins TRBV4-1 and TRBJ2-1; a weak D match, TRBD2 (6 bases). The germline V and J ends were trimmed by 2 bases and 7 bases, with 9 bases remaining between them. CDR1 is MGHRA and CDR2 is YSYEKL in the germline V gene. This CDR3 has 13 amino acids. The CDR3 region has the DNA TGCGCCAGCAGCCAAACGGGGGTGAATGAGCAGTTCTTC. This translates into CASSQTGVNEQFF.

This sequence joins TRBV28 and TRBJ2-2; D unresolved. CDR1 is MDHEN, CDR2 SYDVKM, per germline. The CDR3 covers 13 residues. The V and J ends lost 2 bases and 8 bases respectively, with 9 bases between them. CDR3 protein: CASSLLVGGELFF. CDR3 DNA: TGTGCCAGCAGTTTACTAGTAGGTGGGGAGCTGTTTTTT.

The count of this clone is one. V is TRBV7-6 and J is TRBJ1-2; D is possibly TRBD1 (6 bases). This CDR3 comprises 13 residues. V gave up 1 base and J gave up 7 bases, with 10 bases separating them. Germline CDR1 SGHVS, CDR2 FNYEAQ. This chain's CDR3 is CASSLDRASGYTF. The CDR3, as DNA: TGTGCCAGCAGCTTAGACAGGGCAAGTGGCTACACCTTC.

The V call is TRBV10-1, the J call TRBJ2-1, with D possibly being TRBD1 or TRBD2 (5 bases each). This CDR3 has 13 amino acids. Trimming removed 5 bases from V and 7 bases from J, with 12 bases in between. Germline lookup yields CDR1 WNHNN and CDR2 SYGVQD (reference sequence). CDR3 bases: TGCGCCAGCAGTACGGGACCGGGGAATGAGCAGTTCTTC. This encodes CASSTGPGNEQFF.

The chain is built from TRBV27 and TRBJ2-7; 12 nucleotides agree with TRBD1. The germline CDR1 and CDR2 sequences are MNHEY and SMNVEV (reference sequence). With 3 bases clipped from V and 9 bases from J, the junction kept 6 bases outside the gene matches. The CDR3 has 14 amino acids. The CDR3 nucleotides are TGTGCCAGCAGTTTCCGGGACAGGGGGCTCAGGCAGTACTTC. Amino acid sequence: CASSFRDRGLRQYF.

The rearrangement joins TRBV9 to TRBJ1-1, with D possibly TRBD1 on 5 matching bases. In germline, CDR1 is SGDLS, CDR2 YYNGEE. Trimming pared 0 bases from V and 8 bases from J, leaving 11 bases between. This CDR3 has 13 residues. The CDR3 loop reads CASSVVSRDEAFF. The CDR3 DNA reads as TGTGCCAGCAGCGTAGTTAGCCGGGACGAAGCTTTCTTT.

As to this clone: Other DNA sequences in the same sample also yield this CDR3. CDR3 region: CASSLTGSGNTIYF. CDR3 in DNA: TGCGCCAGCAGCTTGACAGGCTCTGGAAACACCATATATTTT. The chain carries TRBV5-1 and TRBJ1-3, with TRBD1 as a possible D gene (5 bases). With 1 base removed from V and 0 bases from J, the gap between germline ends came to 5 bases. Germline values: CDR1 SGHRS, CDR2 YFSETQ. CDR3 length: 14 residues.

The CDR3 region has the DNA TGCGCCAGCAGCTTCGACGGAGACTATGGCTACACCTTC. Protein: CASSFDGDYGYTF. J is TRBJ1-2 and V is TRBV5-1; D remains unclear. The CDR3 has 13 residues. Deletions cut 2 bases from V and 3 bases from J, with 8 bases between. CDR1 is SGHRS, CDR2 YFSETQ, per germline.

CDR3 nucleotides: TGCGCCAGCAGCTTGCGGGACGCAACTAATGAAAAACTGTTTTTT. Translating it yields CASSLRDATNEKLFF. The V and J genes are TRBV5-1 and TRBJ1-4; a weak D match, TRBD1 (5 bases). Trimming shortened V by 1 base and J by 0 bases, and 7 bases separated the two germline ends. The V gene's germline CDR1 is SGHRS and CDR2 YFSETQ. The CDR3 extends over 15 amino acids.

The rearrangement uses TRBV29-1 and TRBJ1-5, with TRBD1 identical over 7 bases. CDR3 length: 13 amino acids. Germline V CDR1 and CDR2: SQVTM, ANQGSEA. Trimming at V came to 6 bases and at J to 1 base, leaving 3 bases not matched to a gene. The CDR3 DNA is TGCAGCGTCGGACAGGCGAGCAATCAGCCCCAGCATTTT. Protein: CSVGQASNQPQHF.

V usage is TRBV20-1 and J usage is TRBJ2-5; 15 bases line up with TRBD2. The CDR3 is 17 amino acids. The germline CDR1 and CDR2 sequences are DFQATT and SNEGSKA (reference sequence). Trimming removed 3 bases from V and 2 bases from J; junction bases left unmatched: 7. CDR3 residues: CSASGLAGGLGQETQYF. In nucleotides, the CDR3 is TGCAGTGCTAGTGGACTAGCGGGGGGGCTGGGGCAAGAGACCCAGTACTTC.

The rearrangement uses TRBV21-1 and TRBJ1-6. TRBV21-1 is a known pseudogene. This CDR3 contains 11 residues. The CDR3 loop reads CASRVPRVLHF. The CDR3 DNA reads TGTGCCAGCCGCGTACCCCGGGTTCTCCACTTT.

This CDR3 reads CASSFGKNYGYTF. The CDR3 bases are TGTGCCAGCAGTTTTGGAAAGAACTATGGCTACACCTTC. The gene calls are TRBV12-3 or TRBV12-4 and TRBJ1-2; no definite D call. V lost 3 bases and J 2 bases, leaving 7 bases between the germline ends. This CDR3 is built from 13 residues.

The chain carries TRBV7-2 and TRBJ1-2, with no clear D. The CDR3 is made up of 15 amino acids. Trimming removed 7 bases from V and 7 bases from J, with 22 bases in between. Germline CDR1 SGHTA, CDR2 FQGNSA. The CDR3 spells CASINPIGSARGYTF. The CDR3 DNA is TGTGCCAGCATCAACCCGATCGGTTCCGCCCGTGGCTACACCTTC.

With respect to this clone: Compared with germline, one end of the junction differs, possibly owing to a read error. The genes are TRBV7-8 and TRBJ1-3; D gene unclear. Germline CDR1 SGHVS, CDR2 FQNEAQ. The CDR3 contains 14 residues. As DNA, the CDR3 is TGTGCCAGCAGCACCACAGATACTGGAAGCACCATATATTTT. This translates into CASSTTDTGSTIYF. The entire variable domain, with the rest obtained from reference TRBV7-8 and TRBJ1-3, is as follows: GAGVSQSPRYKVAKRGQDVALRCDPISGHVSLFWYQQALGQGPEFLTYFQNEAQLDKSGLPSDRFFAERPEGSVSTLKIQRTQQEDSAVYLCASSTTDTGSTIYFGEGSWLTVV.

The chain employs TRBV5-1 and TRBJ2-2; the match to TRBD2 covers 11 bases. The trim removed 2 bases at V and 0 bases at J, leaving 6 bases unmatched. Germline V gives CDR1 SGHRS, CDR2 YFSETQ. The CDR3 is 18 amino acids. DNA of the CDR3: TGCGCCAGCAGCTTCCTAGCGGGGGGCCTTTCGAACACCGGGGAGCTGTTTTTT. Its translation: CASSFLAGGLSNTGELFF.

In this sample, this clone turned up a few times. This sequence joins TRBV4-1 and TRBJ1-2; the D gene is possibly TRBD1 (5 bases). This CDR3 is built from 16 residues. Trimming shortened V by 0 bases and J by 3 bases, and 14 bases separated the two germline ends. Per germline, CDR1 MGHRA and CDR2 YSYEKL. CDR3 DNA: TGCGCCAGCAGCCAAGATAGGGACGGCCCTTACTATGGCTACACCTTC. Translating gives CASSQDRDGPYYGYTF.

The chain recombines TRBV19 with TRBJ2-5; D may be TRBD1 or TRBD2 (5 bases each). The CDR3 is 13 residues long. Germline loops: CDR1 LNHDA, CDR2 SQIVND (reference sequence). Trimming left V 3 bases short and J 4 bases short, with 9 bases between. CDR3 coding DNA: TGTGCCAGTAGTATGGTGAGGGGAGAGACCCAGTACTTC. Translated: CASSMVRGETQYF.

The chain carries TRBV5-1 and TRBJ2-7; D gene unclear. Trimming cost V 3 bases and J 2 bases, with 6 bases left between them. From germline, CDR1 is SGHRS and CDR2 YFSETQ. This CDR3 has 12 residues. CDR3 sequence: CASSSVTYEQYF. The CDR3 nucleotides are TGCGCCAGCAGCTCCGTCACCTACGAGCAGTACTTC. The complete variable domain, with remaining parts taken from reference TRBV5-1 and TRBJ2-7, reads KAGVTQTPRYLIKTRGQQVTLSCSPISGHRSVSWYQQTPGQGLQFLFEYFSETQRNKGNFPGRFSGRQFSNSRSEMNVSTLELGDSALYLCASSSVTYEQYFGPGTRLTVT.

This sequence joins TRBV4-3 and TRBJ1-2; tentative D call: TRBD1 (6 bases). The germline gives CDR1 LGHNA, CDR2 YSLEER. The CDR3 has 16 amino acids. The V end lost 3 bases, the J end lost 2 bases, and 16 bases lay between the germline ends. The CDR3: CASSHNRDYINYGYTF. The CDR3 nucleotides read TGCGCCAGCAGCCACAACAGGGACTATATAAACTATGGCTACACCTTC.

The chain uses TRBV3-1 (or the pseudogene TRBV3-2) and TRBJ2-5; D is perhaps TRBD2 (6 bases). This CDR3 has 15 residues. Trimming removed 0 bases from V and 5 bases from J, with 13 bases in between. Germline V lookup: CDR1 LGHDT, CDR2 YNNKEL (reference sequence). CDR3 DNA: TGTGCCAGCAGCCAAGACCAGCGGGTCGGCGAGACCCAGTACTTC. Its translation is CASSQDQRVGETQYF.

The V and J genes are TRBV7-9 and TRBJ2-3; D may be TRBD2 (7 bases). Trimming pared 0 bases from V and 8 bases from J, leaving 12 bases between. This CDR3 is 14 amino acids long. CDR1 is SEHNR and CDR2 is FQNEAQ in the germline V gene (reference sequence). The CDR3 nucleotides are TGTGCCAGCAGCTTAGCGGGGGGGCAAGGTACGCAGTATTTT. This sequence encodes CASSLAGGQGTQYF.

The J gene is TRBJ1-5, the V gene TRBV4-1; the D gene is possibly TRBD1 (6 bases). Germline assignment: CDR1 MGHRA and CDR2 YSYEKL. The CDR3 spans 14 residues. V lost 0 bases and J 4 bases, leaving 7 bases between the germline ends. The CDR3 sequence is CASSQEGANQPQHF. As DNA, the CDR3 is TGCGCCAGCAGCCAAGAGGGGGCAAATCAGCCCCAGCATTTT.

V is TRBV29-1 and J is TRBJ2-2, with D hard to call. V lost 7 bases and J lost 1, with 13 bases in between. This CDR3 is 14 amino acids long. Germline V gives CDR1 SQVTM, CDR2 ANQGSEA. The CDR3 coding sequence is TGCAGCGCCGCCAGCCAGATGAACACCGGGGAGCTGTTTTTT. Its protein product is CSAASQMNTGELFF.

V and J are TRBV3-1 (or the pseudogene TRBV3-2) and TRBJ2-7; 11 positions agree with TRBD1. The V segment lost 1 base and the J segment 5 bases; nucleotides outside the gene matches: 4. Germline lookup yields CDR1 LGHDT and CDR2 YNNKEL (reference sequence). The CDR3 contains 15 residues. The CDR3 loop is CASSQGTGGFHEQYF. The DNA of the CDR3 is TGTGCCAGCAGCCAAGGGACAGGGGGCTTCCACGAGCAGTACTTC.

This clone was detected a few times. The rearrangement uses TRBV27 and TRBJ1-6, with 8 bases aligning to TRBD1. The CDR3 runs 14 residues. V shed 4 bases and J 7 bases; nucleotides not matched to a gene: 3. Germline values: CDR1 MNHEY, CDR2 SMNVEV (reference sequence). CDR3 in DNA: TGTGCCAGCAGTTGGACAGGGTCGAATTCACCCCTCCACTTT. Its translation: CASSWTGSNSPLHF.

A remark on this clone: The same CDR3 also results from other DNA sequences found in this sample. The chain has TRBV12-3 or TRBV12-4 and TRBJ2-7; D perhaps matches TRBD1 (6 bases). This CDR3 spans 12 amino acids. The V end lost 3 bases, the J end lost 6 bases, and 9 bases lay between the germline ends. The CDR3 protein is CASSLGAGEQYF. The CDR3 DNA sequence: TGTGCCAGCAGTTTGGGGGCGGGCGAGCAGTACTTC.

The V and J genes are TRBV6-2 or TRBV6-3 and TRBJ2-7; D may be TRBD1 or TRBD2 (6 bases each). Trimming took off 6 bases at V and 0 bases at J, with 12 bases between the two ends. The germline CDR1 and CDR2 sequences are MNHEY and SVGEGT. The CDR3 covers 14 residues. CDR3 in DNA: TGTGCCAGCAGCTCTAGGGGGGCCTCCTACGAGCAGTACTTC. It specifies CASSSRGASYEQYF.

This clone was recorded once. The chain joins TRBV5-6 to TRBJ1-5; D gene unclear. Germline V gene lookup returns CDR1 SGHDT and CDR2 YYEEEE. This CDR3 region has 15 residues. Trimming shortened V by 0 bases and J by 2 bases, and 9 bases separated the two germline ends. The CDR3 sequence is CASSLGAAGNQPQHF. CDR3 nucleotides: TGTGCCAGCAGCTTGGGCGCAGCGGGCAATCAGCCCCAGCATTTT.